What follows are 7 T cell receptor beta chains derived from one specimen sequenced in a study of OX40 agonist ivuxolimab in advanced cancers. Produced via immunoSEQ multiplex PCR; TCRdb's table is partial and in-frame only. The sample consists of about 49,000 clones, roughly 73% of them appearing once. The sequencing used CD4+ or CD8+ T cells sorted from blood, collected in a trial of the OX40 agonist ivuxolimab. The receptors shown here come from an adult with an advanced solid tumor such as melanoma, head and neck, liver or kidney cancer.

V usage is TRBV6-5 and J usage is TRBJ1-5; D not certain. CDR1 MNHEY and CDR2 SVGAGI come from the germline V gene. The V end was cut by 6 bases, the J end by 7 bases, with 13 bases between. The length of the CDR3 is 13 residues. The CDR3 DNA sequence: TGTGCCAGCAGCCCCCCTGGAAGGCAGCCCCAGCATTTT. Its translation: CASSPPGRQPQHF.

CDR3 sequence (DNA): TGTGCCAGCAGCTTTACACGATCCGGGACTACTATAAGGAATGAGCAGTTCTTC. It translates to CASSFTRSGTTIRNEQFF. This rearrangement joins TRBV11-2 to TRBJ2-1; TRBD2 matches 7 bases. Germline loops: CDR1 SGHAT, CDR2 FQNNGV. Trimming cost V 3 bases and J 7 bases; bases outside gene matches: 18. The CDR3 has 18 residues.

The rearrangement joins TRBV5-1 to TRBJ1-6; D is undetermined. CDR3 length equals 15 residues. Germline CDR1 and CDR2: SGHRS and YFSETQ. V dropped 1 base and J dropped 9 bases, with 14 bases sitting between them. The CDR3 spells CASSLSGPEGSPLHF. CDR3 nucleotides: TGCGCCAGCAGCTTGAGTGGTCCGGAGGGTTCACCCCTCCACTTT.

The chain has TRBV5-1 and TRBJ2-3; D gene uncertain. The V end was cut by 6 bases, the J end by 2 bases, with 7 bases between. The CDR3 consists of 12 residues. Germline CDR1 SGHRS, CDR2 YFSETQ. CDR3 sequence: CASTPNTDTQYF. The CDR3 nucleotides read TGCGCCAGCACCCCAAACACAGATACGCAGTATTTT. The full variable domain, with the rest looked up from reference TRBV5-1 and TRBJ2-3, is KAGVTQTPRYLIKTRGQQVTLSCSPISGHRSVSWYQQTPGQGLQFLFEYFSETQRNKGNFPGRFSGRQFSNSRSEMNVSTLELGDSALYLCASTPNTDTQYFGPGTRLTVL.

CDR3 region: CASSQGTGATYEQYF. CDR3 DNA: TGTGCCAGCAGTCAGGGGACAGGTGCTACCTACGAGCAGTACTTC. The V and J genes are TRBV6-6 and TRBJ2-7; TRBD1 matches 8 bases. The CDR3 contains 15 residues. With 5 bases clipped from V and 2 bases from J, the junction kept 8 bases outside the gene matches. Germline V gene data show CDR1 as MNHNY and CDR2 as SVGAGI (reference sequence).

For this clone: Germline is not matched at one junction end, which may reflect a read error. V is TRBV28 and J is TRBJ2-7, with 8 nucleotides matching TRBD2. This CDR3 is built from 14 residues. Looked up from germline, CDR1 is MDHEN and CDR2 is SYDVKM. CDR3 DNA: TGTGCCAGCGGTTTTGTAGCGGGACATCTCGAGCAGTACTTC. The encoded protein is CASGFVAGHLEQYF.

This clone showed up just a few times. The rearrangement links TRBV19 to TRBJ1-1; no clear D gene. Germline V gene sequence: CDR1 LNHDA, CDR2 SQIVND (reference sequence). The length of the CDR3 is 13 residues. The V end was cut by 7 bases, the J end by 0 bases, with 9 bases between. The CDR3 reads CASTDNMNTEAFF. The CDR3 nucleotides read TGTGCCAGTACCGACAACATGAACACTGAAGCTTTCTTT.